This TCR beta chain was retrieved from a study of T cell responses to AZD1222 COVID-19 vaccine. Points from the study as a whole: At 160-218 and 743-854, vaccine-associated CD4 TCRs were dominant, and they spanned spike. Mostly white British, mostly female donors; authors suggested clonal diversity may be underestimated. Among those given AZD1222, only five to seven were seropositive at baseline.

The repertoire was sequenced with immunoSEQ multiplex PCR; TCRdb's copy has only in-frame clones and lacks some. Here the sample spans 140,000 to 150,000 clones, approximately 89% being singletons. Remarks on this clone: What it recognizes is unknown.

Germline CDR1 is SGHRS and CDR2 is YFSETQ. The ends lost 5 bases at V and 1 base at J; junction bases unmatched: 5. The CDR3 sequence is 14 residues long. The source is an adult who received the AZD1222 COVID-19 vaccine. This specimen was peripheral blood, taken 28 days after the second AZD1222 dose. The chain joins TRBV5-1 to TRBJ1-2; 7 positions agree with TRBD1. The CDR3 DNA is TGCGCCAGCAGGTCTACAGGGGATAACTATGGCTACACCTTC. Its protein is CASRSTGDNYGYTF.